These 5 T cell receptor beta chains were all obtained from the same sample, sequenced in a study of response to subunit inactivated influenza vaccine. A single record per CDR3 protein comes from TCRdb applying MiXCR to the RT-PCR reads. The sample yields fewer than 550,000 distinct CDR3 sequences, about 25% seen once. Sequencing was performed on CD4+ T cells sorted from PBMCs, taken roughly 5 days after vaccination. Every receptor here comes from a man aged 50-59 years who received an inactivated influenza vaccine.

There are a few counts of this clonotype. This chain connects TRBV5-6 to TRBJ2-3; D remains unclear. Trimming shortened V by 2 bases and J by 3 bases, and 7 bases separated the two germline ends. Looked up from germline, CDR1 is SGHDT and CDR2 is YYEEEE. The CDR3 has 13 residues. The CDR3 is CASSFPTTDTQYF. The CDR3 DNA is TGTGCCAGCAGCTTCCCGACGACAGATACGCAGTATTTT.

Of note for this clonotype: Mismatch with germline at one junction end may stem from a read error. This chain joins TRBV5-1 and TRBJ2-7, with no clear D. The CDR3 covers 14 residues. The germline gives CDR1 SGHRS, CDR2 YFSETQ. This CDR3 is CASSPPARSDEQYF. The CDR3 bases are TGCGCCAGCAGCCCCCCGGCCCGCTCCGACGAGCAGTACTTC.

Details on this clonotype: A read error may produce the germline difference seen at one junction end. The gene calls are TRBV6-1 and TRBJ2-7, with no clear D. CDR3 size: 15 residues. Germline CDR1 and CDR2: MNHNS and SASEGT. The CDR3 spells CASREAPSRPGEQYF. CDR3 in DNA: TGTGCCAGCAGAGAAGCGCCCTCCCGGCCGGGCGAGCAGTACTTC.

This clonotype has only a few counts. The CDR3 nucleotides are TGTGCCAGCACCAGAGCGGGGACCCAAACCGGGGAGCTGTTTTTT. Translation: CASTRAGTQTGELFF. The chain couples TRBV6-1 to TRBJ2-2; 7 nucleotides agree with TRBD2. V lost 7 bases to trimming and J lost 5 bases; unmatched junction nucleotides: 10. In germline, CDR1 is MNHNS, CDR2 SASEGT. This CDR3 is built from 15 residues.

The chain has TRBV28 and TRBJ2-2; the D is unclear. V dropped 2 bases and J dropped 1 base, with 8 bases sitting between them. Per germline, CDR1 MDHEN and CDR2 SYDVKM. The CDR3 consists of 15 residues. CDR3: CASSLPARNTGELFF. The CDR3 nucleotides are TGTGCCAGCAGTTTACCGGCGAGGAACACCGGGGAGCTGTTTTTT.